Listed below are T cell receptor beta chains from one sample, sequenced in a study of T cell responses to AZD1222 COVID-19 vaccine. Some clones are missing from TCRdb's copy, which holds only in-frame ones; the method was immunoSEQ multiplex PCR. The repertoire includes roughly 140,000 clones, 91% of them detected once, and 5% sits in the top ten. The sequencing used peripheral blood, collected on day 0 of AZD1222 vaccination. These receptors all stem from an adult in good health. The CDR3 runs from the conserved cysteine through the conserved F or W. The D gene is left open where the match is weak. Clone size appears in some rows only: once, few, many, or a class for an expanded clone.

>15|TRBJ2-7|TRBD1|TRBV19|.
CATAAGTGGSYEQYF
TGTGCCACCGCTGCCGGGACAGGGGGCTCCTACGAGCAGTACTTC
>15|TRBJ1-3|.|TRBV18|.
CASSPGHTSGNTIYF
TGTGCCAGCTCACCAGGTCATACCTCTGGAAACACCATATATTTT
>14|TRBJ1-5|TRBD1|TRBV30|.
CAWSRGQGDQPQHF
TGTGCCTGGAGTCGAGGACAGGGGGATCAGCCCCAGCATTTT
>14|TRBJ1-6|.|TRBV10-3|.
CAISEERNNSPLHF
TGTGCCATCAGTGAAGAACGGAACAATTCACCCCTCCACTTT
>15|TRBJ2-1|TRBD2|TRBV7-2|.
CASRTSGSIGNEQFF
TGTGCCAGCAGGACTAGCGGGAGTATAGGCAATGAGCAGTTCTTC
>11|TRBJ1-2|.|TRBV7-9|.
CASTPATGYTF
TGTGCCAGCACCCCCGCGACTGGCTACACCTTC
>13|TRBJ2-1|.|TRBV7-3|.
CASSSARGYEQFF
TGTGCCAGCAGCTCCGCTCGGGGATATGAGCAGTTCTTC
>15|TRBJ1-5|TRBD1|TRBV9|.
CASSHSDRVGQPQHF
TGTGCCAGCAGCCATTCGGACAGGGTAGGCCAGCCCCAGCATTTT
>14|TRBJ2-5|TRBD1|TRBV28|.
CASSGAGGQETQYF
TGTGCCAGCAGTGGGGCAGGGGGCCAAGAGACCCAGTACTTC
>15|TRBJ2-2|TRBD2|TRBV2|.
CASSKAGVNTGELFF
TGTGCCAGCAGCAAAGCGGGAGTGAACACCGGGGAGCTGTTTTTT
>21|TRBJ2-5|.|TRBV7-8|.
CASSLVMKLNYASPGQETQYF
TGTGCCAGCAGCTTAGTGATGAAGCTGAATTATGCTTCCCCCGGGCAAGAGACCCAGTACTTC
>15|TRBJ2-1|.|TRBV21-1|.
CASSKEKDSRNEQFF
TGTGCCAGCAGCAAAGAAAAGGACAGCCGAAATGAGCAGTTCTTC
>13|TRBJ2-7|.|TRBV11-3|few
CASSLGAGYEQYF
TGTGCCAGCAGCTTAGGAGCAGGCTACGAGCAGTACTTC
>15|TRBJ2-3|TRBD1|TRBV11-2|once
CASSFGTGGADTQYF
TGTGCCAGCAGCTTTGGGACAGGGGGAGCGGATACGCAGTATTTT
>15|TRBJ2-7|TRBD1|TRBV5-6|.
CASSLTGTGSHEQYF
TGTGCCAGCAGTCTGACCGGGACAGGGAGCCACGAGCAGTACTTC
>18|TRBJ1-5|TRBD1|TRBV7-2|.
CASSLHKIRGSWNQPQHF
TGTGCCAGCAGCTTACATAAAATCAGGGGGAGTTGGAATCAGCCCCAGCATTTT
>15|TRBJ2-2|.|TRBV4-3|.
CASRGVGVDTGELFF
TGCGCCAGCAGAGGGGTAGGGGTGGACACCGGGGAGCTGTTTTTT
>13|TRBJ2-7|TRBD1|TRBV18|.
CASSQGASGEQYF
TGTGCCAGCTCACAGGGGGCTAGTGGCGAGCAGTACTTC
>14|TRBJ1-2|.|TRBV19|.
CASTPTETNYGYTF
TGTGCCAGTACCCCGACAGAAACTAACTATGGCTACACCTTC
>16|TRBJ2-7|.|TRBV7-2|once
CASSPPGAGKAYEQYF
TGTGCCAGCAGCCCTCCCGGGGCAGGGAAGGCCTACGAGCAGTACTTC
>18|TRBJ1-5|.|TRBV3-1/TRBV3-2|.
CASSQESHSSYSNQPQHF
TGTGCCAGCAGCCAAGAATCCCACAGTTCCTATAGCAATCAGCCCCAGCATTTT
>16|TRBJ2-7|TRBD1|TRBV6-2/TRBV6-3|.
CASSYSGQGVLYEQYF
TGTGCCAGCAGTTATAGCGGACAGGGGGTTTTGTACGAGCAGTACTTC
>14|TRBJ2-7|.|TRBV5-1|.
CASSLMVRGYEQYF
TGCGCCAGCAGCTTGATGGTGCGGGGCTACGAGCAGTACTTC
>14|TRBJ1-6|.|TRBV5-4|.
CASSLERYNSPLHF
TGTGCCAGCAGCTTGGAAAGATATAATTCACCCCTCCACTTT
>16|TRBJ2-7|TRBD2|TRBV28|.
CASRRGGLAPQREQYF
TGTGCCAGCAGAAGAGGAGGACTAGCGCCGCAACGCGAGCAGTACTTC
>16|TRBJ2-1|TRBD2|TRBV18|.
CASSLTSGSSYNEQFF
TGTGCCAGCTCACTTACTAGCGGAAGCTCCTACAATGAGCAGTTCTTC
>17|TRBJ2-4|.|TRBV5-8|.
CASSVLLRGLAKNIQYF
TGTGCCAGCAGCGTACTCTTACGGGGATTAGCCAAAAACATTCAGTACTTC
>13|TRBJ2-5|.|TRBV7-9|.
CASSLTRLETQYF
TGTGCCAGCAGCCTTACCCGTCTTGAGACCCAGTACTTC
>14|TRBJ1-5|.|TRBV19|.
CASSISQGRQPQHF
TGTGCCAGTAGTATAAGTCAGGGGAGGCAGCCCCAGCATTTT
>16|TRBJ2-1|.|TRBV18|.
CASSSIAELGYNEQFF
TGTGCCAGCTCATCTATAGCGGAGTTGGGTTACAATGAGCAGTTCTTC
>14|TRBJ2-7|TRBD1|TRBV6-5|.
CASSYTGGKHEQYF
TGTGCCAGCAGTTACACAGGGGGCAAGCACGAGCAGTACTTC
>14|TRBJ1-2|TRBD1|TRBV6-5|.
CASRATTGNYGYTF
TGTGCCAGCAGGGCAACGACAGGGAACTATGGCTACACCTTC
>16|TRBJ1-5|.|TRBV28|.
CASSFSGRVGNQPQHF
TGTGCCAGCAGCTTTTCTGGACGTGTAGGCAATCAGCCCCAGCATTTT
>13|TRBJ2-7|.|TRBV7-9|.
CASSFVEGNEQYF
TGTGCCAGCAGCTTTGTTGAGGGGAACGAGCAGTACTTC
>15|TRBJ1-4|.|TRBV7-9|.
CASSLGQGIYEKLFF
TGTGCCAGCAGCTTAGGTCAGGGGATTTATGAAAAACTGTTTTTT
>15|TRBJ2-1|TRBD1|TRBV27|.
CASTSRDRVYNEQFF
TGTGCCAGCACTTCCCGGGACAGGGTATACAATGAGCAGTTCTTC
>13|TRBJ2-7|.|TRBV7-2|once
CASSPQFDYEQYF
TGTGCCAGCAGCCCTCAGTTCGACTACGAGCAGTACTTC
>15|TRBJ2-3|.|TRBV4-3|.
CASSQDLGSADTQYF
TGCGCCAGCAGCCAAGATCTCGGCTCGGCAGATACGCAGTATTTT
>13|TRBJ1-6|.|TRBV6-5|.
CASRRQDNSPLHF
TGTGCCAGCAGGCGGCAGGATAATTCACCCCTCCACTTT
>14|TRBJ1-1|.|TRBV4-3|.
CASSQEWRNTEAFF
TGCGCCAGCAGCCAAGAGTGGAGGAATACTGAAGCTTTCTTT
>15|TRBJ1-2|.|TRBV19|.
CASNNLRVRTEGYTF
TGTGCCAGTAATAATCTCCGAGTAAGGACGGAAGGCTACACCTTC
>13|TRBJ1-2|.|TRBV6-5|.
CASSYNGDYGYTF
TGTGCCAGCAGTTACAACGGGGATTATGGCTACACCTTC
>13|TRBJ2-3|.|TRBV28|.
CASSFMGADTQYF
TGTGCCAGCAGTTTCATGGGCGCAGATACGCAGTATTTT
>17|TRBJ1-5|.|TRBV23-1|.
CASARTAMLVCNQPQHF
TGCGCCAGCGCCCGGACAGCTATGTTAGTATGCAATCAGCCCCAGCATTTT
>13|TRBJ2-7|.|TRBV3-1/TRBV3-2|.
CASSRGTSYEQYF
TGTGCCAGCAGCCGCGGGACAAGCTACGAGCAGTACTTC
>15|TRBJ1-2|TRBD1|TRBV19|.
CASSIDQGAIYGYTF
TGTGCCAGTAGTATAGATCAGGGGGCGATCTATGGCTACACCTTC
>12|TRBJ2-1|.|TRBV12-5|.
CASGFPWGEQFF
TGTGCTAGTGGTTTCCCCTGGGGGGAGCAGTTCTTC
>14|TRBJ2-7|TRBD2|TRBV6-2/TRBV6-3|.
CASSGGRGSYEQYF
TGTGCCAGCAGTGGCGGGAGGGGATCCTACGAGCAGTACTTC
>14|TRBJ2-3|.|TRBV28|few
CASSLGTFPDTQYF
TGTGCCAGCAGCCTCGGGACTTTCCCGGATACGCAGTATTTT
>15|TRBJ2-3|.|TRBV7-9|.
CASSLGPFSTDTQYF
TGTGCCAGCAGCTTAGGACCTTTTAGCACAGATACGCAGTATTTT
>12|TRBJ1-2|.|TRBV28|.
CASYLPGLGYTF
TGTGCCTCCTATCTTCCCGGGTTGGGCTACACCTTC
>15|TRBJ1-1|.|TRBV28|.
CASSLRRGGYTEAFF
TGTGCCAGCAGTTTAAGAAGGGGGGGATACACTGAAGCTTTCTTT
>17|TRBJ1-5|.|TRBV3-1/TRBV3-2|.
CASSEGLGRYSNQPQHF
TGTGCCAGCAGCGAAGGATTAGGGAGGTATAGCAATCAGCCCCAGCATTTT
>14|TRBJ1-5|.|TRBV5-4|.
CASSSSRDNQPQHF
TGTGCCAGCAGTTCGTCCAGGGACAATCAGCCCCAGCATTTT
>15|TRBJ2-1|TRBD2|TRBV9|.
CASSVSGRGYNEQFF
TGTGCCAGCAGCGTTAGCGGGAGGGGGTACAATGAGCAGTTCTTC
>15|TRBJ2-1|TRBD2|TRBV4-2|once
CASSKGAGGDNEQFF
TGTGCCAGCAGCAAGGGAGCGGGAGGGGACAATGAGCAGTTCTTC
>17|TRBJ1-3|.|TRBV4-3|.
CASSQDYFAGNGNTIYF
TGCGCCAGCAGCCAAGATTATTTCGCCGGGAACGGAAACACCATATATTTT
>16|TRBJ2-1|.|TRBV27|.
CASSPGHADSYNEQFF
TGTGCCAGCAGCCCCGGACACGCCGACTCCTACAATGAGCAGTTCTTC